This TCR beta chain originates from a study of blood T cell repertoires in COVID-19. Study in general: COVID-19 samples collected from the United States, Italy and Spain covered acute and convalescent phases.

How the authors handled the data: Reference gene primer amplification gave nucleated cell count estimates. Produced via immunoSEQ multiplex PCR; TCRdb's table is partial and in-frame only. The V and J calls and clone size were taken over from that table, and D and trimming were inferred from the DNA. Of about 180,000 clones in the sample, about 88% were seen once. Enrolled through a virtual design, the participants were between roughly 18 and 95 years of age and came from about two dozen US areas. Which cohort a participant joined came from the clinical history participants gave. Per the germline V gene, CDR1 is SQVTM and CDR2 is ANQGSEA. V lost 0 bases, J lost 0 bases, and 11 bases lay in between. The CDR3 contains 15 residues. This clone was found once.

The TCR comes from a human donor with acute COVID-19. The donor label of this sample is uncertain. The sequencing input was PBMCs or T cells enriched from blood (not recorded which). The gene calls are TRBV29-1 and TRBJ1-1; TRBD1 is a possible D gene (6 bases). The CDR3 DNA sequence: TGCAGCGTTGAAGATCACGGGGGGCTGAACACTGAAGCTTTCTTT. Translating gives CSVEDHGGLNTEAFF.